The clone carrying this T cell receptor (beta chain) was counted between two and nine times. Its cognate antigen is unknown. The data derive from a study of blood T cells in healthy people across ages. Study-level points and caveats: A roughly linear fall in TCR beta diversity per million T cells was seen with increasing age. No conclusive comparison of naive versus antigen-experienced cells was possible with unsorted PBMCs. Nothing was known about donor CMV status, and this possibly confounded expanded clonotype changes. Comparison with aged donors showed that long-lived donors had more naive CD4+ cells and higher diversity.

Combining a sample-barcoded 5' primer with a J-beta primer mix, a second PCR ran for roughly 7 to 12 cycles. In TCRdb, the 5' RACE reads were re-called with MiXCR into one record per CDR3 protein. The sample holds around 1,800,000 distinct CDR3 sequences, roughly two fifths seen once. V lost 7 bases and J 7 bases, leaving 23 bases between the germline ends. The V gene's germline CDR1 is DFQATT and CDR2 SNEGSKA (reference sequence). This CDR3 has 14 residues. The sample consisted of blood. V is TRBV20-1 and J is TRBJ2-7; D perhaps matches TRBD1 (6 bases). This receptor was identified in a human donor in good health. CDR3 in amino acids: CSVGRRGSYNEQYF. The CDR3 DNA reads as TGCAGTGTGGGGCGCAGGGGTTCCTACAATGAGCAGTACTTC.